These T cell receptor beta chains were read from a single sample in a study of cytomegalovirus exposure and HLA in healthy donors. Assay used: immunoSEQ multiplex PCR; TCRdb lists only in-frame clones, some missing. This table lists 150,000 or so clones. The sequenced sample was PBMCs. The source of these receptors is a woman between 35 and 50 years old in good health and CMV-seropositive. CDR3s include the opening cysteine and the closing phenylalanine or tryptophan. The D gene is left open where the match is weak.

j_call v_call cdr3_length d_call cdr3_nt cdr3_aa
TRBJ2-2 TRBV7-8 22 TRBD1 TGTGCCAGCAGCCCAAAAACGAGGACAGGGGGCTTCGGGGGAGCTGACACCGGGGAGCTGTTTTTT CASSPKTRTGGFGGADTGELFF
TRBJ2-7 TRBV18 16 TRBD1 TGTGCCAGCTCACAAACCCCTCCTCGGACAGGAACCGAGCAGTACTTC CASSQTPPRTGTEQYF
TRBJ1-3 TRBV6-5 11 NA TGTGCCAGCAGGGGCGGAAACACCATATATTTT CASRGGNTIYF
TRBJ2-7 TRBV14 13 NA TGTGCCAGCAGCCAAGATGGGCCCTACGAGCAGTACTTC CASSQDGPYEQYF
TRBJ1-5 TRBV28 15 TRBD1 TGTGCCAGCAGACCGGACAGGGGTAACAATCAGCCCCAGCATTTT CASRPDRGNNQPQHF
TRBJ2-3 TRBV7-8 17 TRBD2 TGTGCCAGCAGCTTACCACCTAAGCGGGAGCAGACAGATACGCAGTATTTT CASSLPPKREQTDTQYF
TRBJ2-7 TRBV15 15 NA TGTGCCACCAGCAGAGGAGGGGGAGGGACCTACGAGCAGTACTTC CATSRGGGGTYEQYF
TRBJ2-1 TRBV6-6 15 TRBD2 TGTGCCAGCAACTCGCTAGCGGGAGTCTCTAATGAGCAGTTCTTC CASNSLAGVSNEQFF
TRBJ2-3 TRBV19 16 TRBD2 TGTGCCAGTAGCCTCGGGACTAGCGGGAACACAGATACGCAGTATTTT CASSLGTSGNTDTQYF
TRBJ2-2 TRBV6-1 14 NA TGTGCCAGCAGTGAATCGGGTGAAACCGGGGAGCTGTTTTTT CASSESGETGELFF